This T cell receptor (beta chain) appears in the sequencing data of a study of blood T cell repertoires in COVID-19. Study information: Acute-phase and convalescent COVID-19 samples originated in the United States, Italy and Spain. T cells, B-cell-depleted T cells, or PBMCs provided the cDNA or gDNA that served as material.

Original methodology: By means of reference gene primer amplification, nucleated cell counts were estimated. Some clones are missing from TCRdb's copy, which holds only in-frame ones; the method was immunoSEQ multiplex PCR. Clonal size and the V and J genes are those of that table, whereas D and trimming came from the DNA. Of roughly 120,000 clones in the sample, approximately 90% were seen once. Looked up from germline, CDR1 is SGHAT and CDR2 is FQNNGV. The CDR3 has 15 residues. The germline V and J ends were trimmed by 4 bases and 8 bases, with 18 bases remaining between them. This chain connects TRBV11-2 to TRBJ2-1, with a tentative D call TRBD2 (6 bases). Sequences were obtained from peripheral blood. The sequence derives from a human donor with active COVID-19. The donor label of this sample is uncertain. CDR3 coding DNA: TGTGCCAGCAGCTCCCAAGGGCGGGGAATCTATGAGCAGTTCTTC. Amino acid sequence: CASSSQGRGIYEQFF. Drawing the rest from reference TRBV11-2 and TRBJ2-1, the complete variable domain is EAGVAQSPRYKIIEKRQSVAFWCNPISGHATLYWYQQILGQGPKLLIQFQNNGVVDDSQLPKDRFSAERLKGVDSTLKIQPAKLEDSAVYLCASSSQGRGIYEQFFGPGTRLTVL.